This T cell receptor beta chain originates from a study of molecular identifiers for immune sequencing clone quantification. Investigators produced naive CD8 libraries from 20,000 to 1,000,000 sorted cells, drawing on 10%, 30% or 50% RNA. TCRdb re-called the PCR reads through MiXCR, storing one row per CDR3 protein. Of over 600,000 distinct CDR3 sequences listed, just under 20% are singletons. This clonotype was seen only a few times. Antigen specificity is unknown. Overall study results and limits: In CMV-specific effectors, clones above 20 copies held over 97% of molecules; naive, under 1%. Detection of one spiked Jurkat cell's TCR RNA reportedly worked in about a million naive cells.

Specimen: naive CD8+ T cells from blood, with Jurkat cell RNA spiked in. Specified subset: FACS-sorted CD8+CD4-CCR7+CD45RA+ naive T cells. The receptor's source is a human donor in good health. Some libraries in this study had Jurkat cell RNA spiked in.

The CDR3 here is CATSAGASRRDNEQFF. DNA of the CDR3: TGTGCCACCAGTGCCGGAGCGTCCCGACGTGACAATGAGCAGTTCTTC. The chain is built from TRBV24-1 and TRBJ2-1; no clear D. The V and J ends lost 5 bases and 5 bases respectively, with 18 bases between them. This CDR3 is 16 amino acids long. Germline CDR1 and CDR2: KGHDR and SFDVKD.